The clone carrying this T cell receptor beta chain was detected many times. The ends lost 0 bases at V and 3 bases at J; junction bases unmatched: 1. Germline CDR1 LGHDT, CDR2 YNNKEL (reference sequence). The CDR3 is 15 amino acids. This record belongs to a study of regulatory T cells in long-lasting Graves disease. Construction of TCR beta libraries relied on iRepertoire HTBI primers and on Arm-PCR targeting CDR3 regions. TCRdb ran MiXCR on the multiplex PCR reads and lists one entry per CDR3 protein. The repertoire holds about 530,000 distinct CDR3 sequences, with around 15% as singletons. Time point denoted: newly diagnosed GD, antithyroid drugs for less than 3 months. Extracted PBMC RNA gave rise to the TCR library. These data were also filed under a second study, of T cells in Graves' hyperthyroidism and ophthalmopathy.

Sample: peripheral blood mononuclear cells (PBMCs), taken at new diagnosis, from a patient treated with antithyroid drugs. The chain joins TRBV3-1 to TRBJ2-1, with TRBD1 matching 8 bases. The TCR comes from a woman aged 35-65 years with Graves disease. The CDR3 reads CASSQDRGLYNEQFF. The CDR3 DNA reads TGTGCCAGCAGCCAAGACAGGGGGCTCTACAATGAGCAGTTCTTC.